This T cell receptor beta chain is from a study of blood T cell repertoires in COVID-19. Study-wide context: The analysed material was cDNA or gDNA that came from T cells, B-cell-depleted T cells, or PBMCs.

How the authors handled the data: Amplification of reference gene primers was used by the study to estimate nucleated cell counts. This table comes from immunoSEQ multiplex PCR, and its TCRdb copy is limited to in-frame clones, with some not included. The DNA was the basis for D and trimming; V, J and clone size are from that table. The sample has around 150,000 clones; approximately 88% are singletons. Germline V gene data show CDR1 as SGHRS and CDR2 as YFSETQ. The germline V and J ends were trimmed by 1 base and 8 bases, with 4 bases remaining between them. This CDR3 has 12 residues. The source material was peripheral blood. The J gene is TRBJ2-6, the V gene TRBV5-1; D not resolved. The clonotype was recovered from a woman aged 55-70 years who had recovered from COVID-19. The DNA of the CDR3 is TGCGCCAGCAGCTTGTCCTCCAACGTCCTGACTTTC. This gives the protein CASSLSSNVLTF. The complete variable domain, with remaining parts taken from reference TRBV5-1 and TRBJ2-6, reads KAGVTQTPRYLIKTRGQQVTLSCSPISGHRSVSWYQQTPGQGLQFLFEYFSETQRNKGNFPGRFSGRQFSNSRSEMNVSTLELGDSALYLCASSLSSNVLTFGAGSRLTVL.